A single T cell receptor beta chain is shown here with its context. Its antigen is currently unknown. Version v3.0 of the immunoSEQ assay ran at survey level. The table came from immunoSEQ multiplex PCR; TCRdb's copy has only in-frame clones and leaves some out. The sample has roughly 50,000 clones, about 86% seen once. The CDR3 totals 18 residues. The ends lost 1 base at V and 3 bases at J; junction bases unmatched: 10. Germline V gives CDR1 MDHEN, CDR2 SYDVKM. These data are taken from a study of long-term antiretroviral therapy in people with HIV. Broader study findings: ART adherence, viral resistance and therapy changes were undocumented.

Per donor, at least one pre-ART and at least two post-ART PBMC samples were obtained. The United States was where all participants with HIV were treated. The receptor was isolated from a woman under 30 with HIV. The chain carries TRBV28 and TRBJ1-4, with 8 bases that match TRBD1. Sample: unsorted PBMCs, taken 0.8 years after starting antiretroviral therapy. DNA of the CDR3: TGTGCCAGCAGTTTATTCAGGGGGCGGGTTCGCTCTAATGAAAAACTGTTTTTT. It is translated as CASSLFRGRVRSNEKLFF.